This TCR beta chain is from a study of T cell clonality in common variable immunodeficiency (dated by TCRdb to the mid-2010s). Results the study describes overall, beyond this receptor: Correlations of repertoire features with clinical complications were constrained by heterogeneity among patients within the CVID cohort. Even though DNA input was the same, control samples had an average of about 80,000 unique sequences each, compared with approximately 32,000 in CVID samples. Fewer TCRbeta clones were shared among CVID subjects than among healthy controls (p < 0.0001). CVID TCRbeta sequences were reported to have fewer deletions and N-nucleotide insertions and to lack highly modified clones with 13 or more V deletions. Increased TCRbeta clonality was found in CVID subjects compared with healthy controls (t-test p = 0.018), with the increase being most characteristic of about a third of subjects. It was noted by the authors that sequencing of the repertoires of T cell subpopulations would be needed to clarify the cause of the increased clonality in CVID.

CDR1 is given as SGHAT and CDR2 as FQNNGV, both from the germline V gene. The CDR3 runs 15 amino acids, cysteine and phenylalanine included. The DNA has 36 bases, all within the CDR3, and is read from base 1. V loses 11 bases, J loses 0 bases, and the germline ends lie 17 bases apart. CVID samples and control samples contributed equivalent amounts of genomic DNA as sequencing input. For every sample, a 60 bp segment covering the rearranged TCRbeta CDR3 region was amplified and then sequenced. The immunoSEQ assay, a bias-corrected multiplex PCR combined with high-throughput sequencing, was used to amplify TCRbeta. The source study handled its data this way. Each unique nucleotide sequence was treated as a clone and annotated with V, D and J genes, copy number and frequency. Sequences were labeled productive if in frame, and non-productive if out of frame or containing stop codons. As previously described, clonality was computed from Shannon's entropy. Mean CDR3 Kyte-Doolittle hydropathy was derived from the predicted amino acid sequences of productive clones. Using the R hclust function, scaled V gene usage was clustered hierarchically with Manhattan distance and complete linkage. Sharing of clones by CDR3 amino acid sequence was evaluated by resampling 12 repertoires per group over 100 rounds. Repertoires were searched for more than 55 published EBV-specific and approximately 240 published CMV-specific TCRbeta sequences. A couple of CVID samples that yielded fewer than 10,000 sequences were excluded from the analysis, so roughly 42 CVID repertoires were retained. Not all clones reach the TCRdb copy of this immuneACCESS table, which keeps in-frame sequences only. Checked studies attribute under half of the gap to unresolved V genes and leave the rest unexplained. V and J calls and clone size are copied from that table; D and trimming were computed from the DNA. There are 80,000 or so clones in this sample, and none of them is a singleton. The ten largest make up approximately 0.81% of the sample.

Predominantly Caucasian heritage was noted among both the CVID patients and the healthy controls. Heparinized peripheral whole blood samples of roughly 5 to 8.5 ml were obtained from each donor. Genomic DNA from adults with common variable immune deficiency (CVID) and from healthy adult controls was used to sequence TCRbeta CDR3 repertoires. The control group was made up of 22 healthy adult volunteers (approximately ten male and roughly twelve female) whose ages ranged from about 20 to 70 years, with a mean age of approximately 31. Diluted blood was density-centrifuged over Hypaque 1077 or Ficoll-Paque to isolate peripheral blood mononuclear cells. Genomic DNA was extracted from unsorted mononuclear cells by Qiagen column purification or by a centrifugation-based method. This clone was picked up a small number of times. It has no known antigen specificity. From the germline J gene comes the end of the CDR3, since the read stops 3 residues before it.

The source of this sequence is a person aged 18-70 years in good health. Sequencing used peripheral blood mononuclear cells. Recombination connected TRBV11-2 to TRBJ2-1; TRBD2 is perhaps the D gene, given 5 matching bases. Here the CDR3 is given as CAGTPGVSSYNEQFF. The CDR3 DNA, read in part, is TGTGCCGGCACCCCCGGGGTAAGCTCCTACAATGAG.